Shown below are 21 T cell receptor beta chains from a single sample sequenced in a study of pediatric ulcerative colitis (dated by TCRdb to between 2019 and 2020). The library relied on the immunoSEQ multiplex PCR assay. TCRdb mirrors the immuneACCESS table, restricted to in-frame sequences. Some clones are absent from its copies; in checked studies, under half trace to an unresolved V gene, and the reason for the others is unknown. In this sample the table shows 13,000 to 15,000 clones, about 90% of which occur a single time. The biggest ten clones account for 0.95% to 1% of the sample. Sequencing was performed on blood. These receptors all stem from a boy aged 10-17 years with moderate ulcerative colitis.

The chain links TRBV6-1 to TRBJ1-2, with TRBD1 identical over 7 bases. The CDR3 length is 13 residues. Germline lookup yields CDR1 MNHNS and CDR2 SASEGT. The V segment lost 4 bases and the J segment 7 bases; nucleotides outside the gene matches: 6. CDR3 nucleotides: TGTGCCAGCAGTGCCCTAGGGGGCCCTGGCTACACCTTC. It yields the protein CASSALGGPGYTF.

This chain uses TRBV5-4 with TRBJ1-6; TRBD1 matches 11 bases. Germline V lookup: CDR1 SGHNT, CDR2 YYREEE (reference sequence). V lost 7 bases and J lost 6; bases outside the gene matches: 0. This CDR3 has 13 amino acids. The CDR3 DNA reads TGTGCCAGCGGGACAGGGGGTAATTCACCCCTCCACTTT. Encoded protein: CASGTGGNSPLHF.

The chain links TRBV2 to TRBJ2-3; D is uncertain. This CDR3 is built from 12 residues. Germline CDR1 SNHLY, CDR2 FYNNEI. Trimming cost V 8 bases and J 6 bases, with 12 bases left between them. CDR3 sequence (DNA): TGTGCCAGCCGCAGAAGTTGGGATACGCAGTATTTT. The encoded protein is CASRRSWDTQYF.

There are a few counts of this clone. This chain links TRBV4-2 with TRBJ2-7; D is unresolved. Trimming removed 0 bases from V and 1 base from J, with 4 bases in between. CDR1 is LGHNA and CDR2 is YNFKEQ in the germline V gene. This CDR3 contains 13 residues. CDR3 sequence (DNA): TGTGCCAGCAGCCAAGAGAGGTCCTACGAGCAGTACTTC. Protein product: CASSQERSYEQYF.

The rearrangement joins TRBV6-1 to TRBJ2-7; TRBD1 matches 7 bases. CDR1 and CDR2 from the germline V gene are MNHNS and SASEGT. CDR3 size: 15 residues. The ends lost 4 bases at V and 3 bases at J; junction bases unmatched: 9. CDR3 nucleotide sequence: TGTGCCAGCAGTGCCATCCCGGGACAGTTCTACGAGCAGTACTTC. Amino acids: CASSAIPGQFYEQYF.

The V gene is TRBV5-4, the J gene TRBJ1-1; tentative D call: TRBD1 (5 bases). The CDR3 is 14 amino acids. V was trimmed by 0 bases and J by 1 base, leaving 7 bases between them. Germline V gene lookup returns CDR1 SGHNT and CDR2 YYREEE (reference sequence). DNA for the CDR3: TGTGCCAGCAGCTTGGCAGGGAAGAACACTGAAGCTTTCTTT. It encodes CASSLAGKNTEAFF.

The chain recombines TRBV10-3 with TRBJ2-7; D possibly corresponds to TRBD2 (6 bases). V lost 10 bases, J lost 3 bases, and 22 bases lay in between. From germline, CDR1 is ENHRY and CDR2 SYGVKD. The CDR3 runs to 15 residues. CDR3 DNA sequence: TGTGCCACTCACAGTTCCGGGAGCAGCGACTACGAGCAGTACTTC. It yields the protein CATHSSGSSDYEQYF.

J is TRBJ2-7 and V is TRBV4-1; TRBD1 agrees at 10 bases. In germline, CDR1 is MGHRA, CDR2 YSYEKL. The CDR3 covers 15 residues. Trimming cost V 4 bases and J 0 bases; bases outside gene matches: 3. The CDR3 DNA follows: TGCGCCAGCAGCCCCGGACAGGGGGTCTCCTACGAGCAGTACTTC. Protein: CASSPGQGVSYEQYF.

The J gene is TRBJ1-2, the V gene TRBV19; no clear D. The V gene lost 0 bases and the J gene lost 7 bases, with 15 bases spanning the gap. The CDR3 has 15 amino acids. The V gene's germline CDR1 is LNHDA and CDR2 SQIVND (reference sequence). The CDR3 bases are TGTGCCAGTAGTATAGATAGTAATGGACGTACTGGCTACACCTTC. The encoded protein is CASSIDSNGRTGYTF.

For the CDR3, the DNA is TGTGCCAGCAGCTCAGGGGGACCACCCTCCTACGAGCAGTACTTC. Protein sequence: CASSSGGPPSYEQYF. The chain recombines TRBV27 with TRBJ2-7, with 7 bases matching TRBD1. V trimming: 6 bases; J trimming: 0 bases; junction bases outside the gene matches: 8. Germline V CDR1 and CDR2: MNHEY, SMNVEV (reference sequence). The CDR3 has 15 amino acids.

The chain couples TRBV27 to TRBJ1-2; D is ambiguous. Germline values: CDR1 MNHEY, CDR2 SMNVEV (reference sequence). V lost 8 bases and J 8 bases, leaving 15 bases between the germline ends. The CDR3 sequence is 12 residues long. CDR3 protein: CASFSGVRGYTF. The CDR3 DNA reads as TGTGCCAGCTTCTCCGGGGTGCGAGGCTACACCTTC.

In this sample, this clone turned up a few times. The chain has TRBV2 and TRBJ2-7; D unclear. Germline CDR1 SNHLY, CDR2 FYNNEI. This CDR3 is 16 amino acids long. Trimming pared 0 bases from V and 3 bases from J, leaving 15 bases between. This chain's CDR3 is CASSEAPPWANYEQYF. The CDR3 coding sequence is TGTGCCAGCAGTGAAGCGCCCCCTTGGGCAAACTACGAGCAGTACTTC. Together with reference TRBV2 and TRBJ2-7, the CDR3 gives the full variable domain: EPEVTQTPSHQVTQMGQEVILRCVPISNHLYFYWYRQILGQKVEFLVSFYNNEISEKSEIFDDQFSVERPDGSNFTLKIRSTKLEDSAMYFCASSEAPPWANYEQYFGPGTRLTVT.

This chain connects TRBV7-2 to TRBJ1-1; the match to TRBD1 covers 7 bases. Germline CDR1 and CDR2: SGHTA and FQGNSA. Trimming removed 5 bases from V and 7 bases from J; junction bases left unmatched: 7. The CDR3 contains 13 residues. CDR3 in DNA: TGTGCCAGCAGCCCAACAGGGGAAGGTGAAGCTTTCTTT. This encodes CASSPTGEGEAFF.

With respect to this clone: Different DNA sequences within this sample yield the same CDR3. V and J are TRBV18 and TRBJ2-5, with D perhaps TRBD2 (7 bases). V was clipped by 3 bases and J by 5 bases, with 19 bases between them. The CDR3 runs 16 residues. CDR1 is KGHSH, CDR2 LQKENI, per germline. The DNA of the CDR3 is TGTGCCAGCTCACCGCCAGGGCGGGGGCGCGGGGAGACCCAGTACTTC. It specifies CASSPPGRGRGETQYF.

In DNA, the CDR3 is TGTGCCAGCAGTGGGAAAATCACTAGCGGGATCGGTACGCAGTATTTT. It encodes CASSGKITSGIGTQYF. The chain has TRBV6-4 and TRBJ2-3, with 10 bases lining up with TRBD2. Per the germline V gene, CDR1 is MRHNA and CDR2 is SNTAGT. CDR3 length: 16 amino acids. V dropped 4 bases and J dropped 8; count of bases not matched to a gene: 12.

A note on this clone: At one of its ends the junction is not consistent with the germline gene, which may arise from a read error. The chain couples TRBV18 to TRBJ2-7, with a tentative D call TRBD2 (5 bases). CDR1 and CDR2 from the germline V gene are KGHSH and LQKENI. The CDR3 has 13 residues. The CDR3 nucleotides read TGTGCCAGCTCACCACCGGTCACAAGGGAGCAGGTCTTC. Its translation: CASSPPVTREQVF. The variable domain in full, with the rest retrieved from reference TRBV18 and TRBJ2-7, is NAGVMQNPRHLVRRRGQEARLRCSPMKGHSHVYWYRQLPEEGLKFMVYLQKENIIDESGMPKERFSAEFPKEGPSILRIQQVVRGDSAAYFCASSPPVTREQVFGPGTRLTVT.

The chain employs TRBV28 and TRBJ1-1; D might be TRBD1 (5 bases). The V end lost 3 bases, the J end lost 0 bases, and 17 bases lay between the germline ends. The CDR3 runs 17 residues. The germline V gene encodes CDR1 MDHEN and CDR2 SYDVKM. CDR3 in DNA: TGTGCCAGCAGTTTCCTCCAGGGCAGGTTCATGAACACTGAAGCTTTCTTT. Translated, it gives CASSFLQGRFMNTEAFF.

The chain employs TRBV18 and TRBJ2-6; D might be TRBD2 (5 bases). The V and J ends lost 4 bases and 0 bases respectively, with 7 bases between them. The CDR3 covers 15 residues. CDR1 and CDR2 from the germline V gene are KGHSH and LQKENI. The CDR3 sequence: CASSLRVSGANVLTF. The CDR3 DNA reads as TGTGCCAGCTCACTGAGGGTCTCTGGGGCCAACGTCCTGACTTTC.

This clone is a singleton in its sample. The V gene is TRBV2, the J gene TRBJ2-6; D unresolved. CDR1 is SNHLY and CDR2 is FYNNEI in the germline V gene. V was clipped by 3 bases and J by 3 bases, with 6 bases between them. The CDR3 has 14 amino acids. DNA for the CDR3: TGTGCCAGCAGTGAGCGTGGTGGGGCCAACGTCCTGACTTTC. Its translation is CASSERGGANVLTF.

This chain uses TRBV28 with TRBJ1-3; D call uncertain. The ends were cut back, 4 bases at V and 0 bases at J, with 13 bases in the middle. The CDR3 contains 16 residues. Per germline, CDR1 MDHEN and CDR2 SYDVKM. The CDR3 reads CASSSPTSFSGNTIYF. CDR3 nucleotides: TGTGCCAGCAGTTCCCCGACCAGCTTCTCTGGAAACACCATATATTTT.

In nucleotides, the CDR3 is TGTGCCAGCAGCCCAACGGGCAGTTCCGAGCAGTACTTC. This codes for CASSPTGSSEQYF. V and J are TRBV7-3 and TRBJ2-7, with D unresolved. V was cut by 5 bases and J by 6 bases, with 14 bases left in between. CDR3 length: 13 residues. Germline V gene lookup returns CDR1 SGHTA and CDR2 FQGTGA.